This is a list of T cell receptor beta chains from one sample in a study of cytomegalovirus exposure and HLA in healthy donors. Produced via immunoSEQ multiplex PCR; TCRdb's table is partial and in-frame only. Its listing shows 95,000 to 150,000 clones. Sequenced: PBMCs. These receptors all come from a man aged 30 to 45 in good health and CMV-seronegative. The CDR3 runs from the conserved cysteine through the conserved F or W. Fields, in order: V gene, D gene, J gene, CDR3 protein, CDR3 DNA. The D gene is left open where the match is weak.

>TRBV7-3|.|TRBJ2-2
CASSLKAGAENTGELFF
TGTGCCAGCAGCTTAAAAGCAGGGGCGGAGAACACCGGGGAGCTGTTTTTT
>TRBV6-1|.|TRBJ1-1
CASTTQGGYTEAFF
TGTGCCAGCACCACACAGGGTGGATACACTGAAGCTTTCTTT
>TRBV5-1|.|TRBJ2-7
CASSLGDRSYEQYF
TGCGCCAGCAGCTTAGGAGACAGGAGCTACGAGCAGTACTTC
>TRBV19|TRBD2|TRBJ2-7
CASSIAASGSSGFYEQYF
TGTGCCAGTAGTATAGCGGCTAGCGGGAGTTCCGGTTTCTACGAGCAGTACTTC
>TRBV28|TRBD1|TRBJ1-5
CASRSGQNQPQHF
TGTGCCAGCAGGTCGGGACAGAATCAGCCCCAGCATTTT
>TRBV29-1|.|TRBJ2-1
CSVDPQKYNEQFF
TGCAGCGTTGACCCACAGAAATACAATGAGCAGTTCTTC
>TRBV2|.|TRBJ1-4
CASLREKLFF
TGTGCCAGTTTACGGGAAAAACTGTTTTTT
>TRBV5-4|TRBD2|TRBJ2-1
CALAETWEDEQFF
TGTGCCCTAGCGGAGACGTGGGAGGATGAGCAGTTCTTC
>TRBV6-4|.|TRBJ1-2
CASTERGGNYGYTF
TGTGCCAGCACTGAAAGGGGGGGGAACTATGGCTACACCTTC
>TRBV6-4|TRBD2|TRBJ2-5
CASSGRTSGAQETQYF
TGTGCCAGCAGTGGGCGGACTAGCGGAGCCCAAGAGACCCAGTACTTC
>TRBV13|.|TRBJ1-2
CASSLRGGDYGYTF
TGTGCCAGCAGCTTACGAGGAGGCGACTATGGCTACACCTTC
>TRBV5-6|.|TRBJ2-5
CASSAQGSETQYF
TGTGCCAGCAGCGCCCAGGGTTCCGAGACCCAGTACTTC
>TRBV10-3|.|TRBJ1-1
CAISKVGTDTEAFF
TGTGCCATCAGCAAGGTCGGTACAGACACTGAAGCTTTCTTT
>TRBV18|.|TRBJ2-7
CASSPGATKDYEQYF
TGTGCCAGCTCACCAGGGGCGACGAAGGACTACGAGCAGTACTTC
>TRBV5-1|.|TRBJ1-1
CASSLRGGGTEAFF
TGCGCCAGCAGCTTGAGGGGTGGTGGCACTGAAGCTTTCTTT
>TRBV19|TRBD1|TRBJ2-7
CASSFSGTGDSYEQYF
TGTGCCAGTAGTTTTAGTGGGACAGGGGACTCCTACGAGCAGTACTTC
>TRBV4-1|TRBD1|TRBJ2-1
CASRRTGLNEQFF
TGCGCCAGCCGAAGGACAGGGTTGAATGAGCAGTTCTTC
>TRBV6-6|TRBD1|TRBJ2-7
CASRSYGTDSYEQYF
TGTGCCAGCAGGTCGTACGGGACAGACTCCTACGAGCAGTACTTC
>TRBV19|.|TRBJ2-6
CASSRYGGGANVLTF
TGTGCCAGTAGCCGATATGGAGGTGGGGCCAACGTCCTGACTTTC
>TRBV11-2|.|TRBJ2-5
CASSPIRDQETQYF
TGTGCCAGCAGCCCAATCAGGGACCAAGAGACCCAGTACTTC
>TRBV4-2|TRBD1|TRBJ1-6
CASSQEEWTGRNSPLHF
TGTGCCAGCAGCCAAGAGGAATGGACAGGTCGTAATTCACCCCTCCACTTT
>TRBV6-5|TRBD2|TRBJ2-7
CASSYGGRGTYEQYF
TGTGCCAGCAGTTACGGCGGGAGGGGGACCTACGAGCAGTACTTC
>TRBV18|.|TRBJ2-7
CASSPERNYYEQYF
TGTGCCAGCTCACCCGAGAGGAACTACTACGAGCAGTACTTC
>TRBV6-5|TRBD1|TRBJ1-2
CASGIIGTGIYGYTF
TGTGCCAGCGGGATCATCGGGACAGGGATATATGGCTACACCTTC
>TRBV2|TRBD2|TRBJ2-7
CASRSTSGTYEQYF
TGTGCCAGCAGATCGACTAGCGGCACCTACGAGCAGTACTTC
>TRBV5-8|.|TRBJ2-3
CASSLGRQQDTQYF
TGTGCCAGCAGCTTGGGTCGACAGCAAGATACGCAGTATTTT
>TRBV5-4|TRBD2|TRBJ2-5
CASRTLAGEGATQYF
TGTGCCAGCAGGACACTAGCGGGAGAAGGGGCGACCCAGTACTTC
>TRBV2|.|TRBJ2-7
CASSLEPGTLDQQYF
TGTGCCAGCAGCCTTGAACCCGGAACACTAGATCAGCAGTACTTC
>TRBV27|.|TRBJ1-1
CASSITGPAEAFF
TGTGCCAGCAGTATAACAGGGCCGGCTGAAGCTTTCTTT
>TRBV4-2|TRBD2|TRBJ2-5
CASSQLAGGRETQYF
TGTGCCAGCAGCCAATTGGCGGGAGGAAGGGAGACCCAGTACTTC
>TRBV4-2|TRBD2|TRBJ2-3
CASSQAGLGNPFTDTQYF
TGTGCCAGCAGCCAAGCGGGACTAGGAAACCCCTTCACAGATACGCAGTATTTT
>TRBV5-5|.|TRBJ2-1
CASSSTGYNEQFF
TGTGCCAGCAGCTCTACAGGCTACAATGAGCAGTTCTTC
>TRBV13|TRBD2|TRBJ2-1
CASSLSGSGFDEQFF
TGTGCCAGCAGCCTTAGCGGGAGTGGGTTCGATGAGCAGTTCTTC
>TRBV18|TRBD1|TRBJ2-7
CASSPDRAYEQYF
TGTGCCAGCTCCCCGGACAGGGCCTACGAGCAGTACTTC
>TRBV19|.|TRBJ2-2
CASSPPLNPGNTGELFF
TGTGCCAGTAGTCCCCCCCTTAACCCAGGGAACACCGGGGAGCTGTTTTTT
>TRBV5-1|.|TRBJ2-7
CASSATQGSYEQYF
TGCGCCAGCAGCGCTACTCAGGGCTCCTACGAGCAGTACTTC
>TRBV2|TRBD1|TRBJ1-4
CASSRGRAEKLFF
TGTGCCAGCAGCAGGGGGCGGGCTGAAAAACTGTTTTTT
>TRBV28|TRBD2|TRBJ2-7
CAIREGFSYEQYF
TGTGCCATTCGGGAGGGATTCTCCTACGAGCAGTACTTC
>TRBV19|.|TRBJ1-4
CASSVPGLSEKLFF
TGTGCCAGTAGTGTTCCAGGGTTGAGTGAAAAACTGTTTTTT
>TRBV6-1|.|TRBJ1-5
CASSETGRDQPQHF
TGTGCCAGCAGTGAGACCGGGAGGGATCAGCCCCAGCATTTT
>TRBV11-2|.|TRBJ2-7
CASSSLRSGAGGEQYF
TGTGCCAGCAGCTCCCTACGGAGCGGCGCCGGCGGCGAGCAGTACTTC
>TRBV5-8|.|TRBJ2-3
CASSFSGFTDTQYF
TGTGCCAGCAGCTTTAGCGGATTCACAGATACGCAGTATTTT
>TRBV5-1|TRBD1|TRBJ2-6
CASSLGVRDRSSGANVLTF
TGCGCCAGCAGCTTGGGGGTGAGGGACAGGTCCTCTGGGGCCAACGTCCTGACTTTC
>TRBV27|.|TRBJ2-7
CASSFEGSSYEQYF
TGTGCCAGCAGTTTCGAAGGGAGCTCCTACGAGCAGTACTTC
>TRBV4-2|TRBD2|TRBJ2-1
CASSQELAGGEQFF
TGTGCCAGCAGCCAAGAATTAGCGGGAGGGGAGCAGTTCTTC
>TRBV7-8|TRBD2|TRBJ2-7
CASSFGSGGNEQYF
TGTGCCAGCAGCTTTGGGTCGGGAGGTAACGAGCAGTACTTC
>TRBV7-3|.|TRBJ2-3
CASSLLGGAGDTQYF
TGTGCCAGCAGCTTATTAGGAGGGGCAGGAGATACGCAGTATTTT
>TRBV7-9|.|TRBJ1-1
CASSLGTANTEAFF
TGTGCCAGCAGCTTAGGGACAGCGAACACTGAAGCTTTCTTT
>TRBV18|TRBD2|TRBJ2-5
CASSPGTSGSEETQYF
TGTGCCAGCTCACCAGGGACTAGCGGGAGTGAAGAGACCCAGTACTTC
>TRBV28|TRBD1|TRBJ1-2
CASSLRTGVRGYTF
TGTGCCAGCAGTTTACGGACAGGGGTAAGGGGCTACACCTTC
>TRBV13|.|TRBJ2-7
CASSFGGRSYEQYF
TGTGCCAGCAGCTTCGGAGGCCGCTCCTACGAGCAGTACTTC
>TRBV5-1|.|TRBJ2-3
CASTDTFTDTQYF
TGCGCCAGCACCGACACTTTCACAGATACGCAGTATTTT
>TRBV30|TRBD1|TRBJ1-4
CAWSRTGGAEKLFF
TGTGCCTGGAGTCGAACAGGGGGGGCTGAAAAACTGTTTTTT
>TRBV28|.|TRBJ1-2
CASSSAGSTNYGYTF
TGTGCCAGCAGTTCGGCAGGTTCTACTAACTATGGCTACACCTTC
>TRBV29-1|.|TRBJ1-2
CSVEERDGYTF
TGCAGCGTTGAAGAGAGAGATGGCTACACCTTC
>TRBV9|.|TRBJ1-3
CASSAGGQTPGNTIYF
TGTGCCAGCAGCGCCGGAGGACAGACTCCTGGAAACACCATATATTTT
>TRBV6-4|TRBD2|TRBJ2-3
CASSVRSGTSTDTQYF
TGTGCCAGCAGTGTAAGAAGCGGGACCAGCACAGATACGCAGTATTTT